This TCR beta chain appears in the sequencing data of a study of OX40 agonist ivuxolimab in advanced cancers. With regard to the full study: Ivuxolimab was an agonistic, fully human IgG2 monoclonal antibody directed against OX40 (CD134), a costimulatory receptor. Intravenous ivuxolimab was administered to patients every 2 weeks at six dose levels: 0.01, 0.1, 0.3, 1.5, 3 and 10 mg/kg. Among the 52 dose-escalation patients, 19 had hepatocellular carcinoma, roughly 15 melanoma, 9 renal cell carcinoma and 9 head and neck cancer. A male proportion of about 79% and a mean age of around 60 years, ranging from roughly 23 to 79, were recorded for the dose-escalation cohort. Prior anti-PD-1, anti-PD-L1 or anti-CTLA-4 therapy was permitted, and checkpoint inhibitors had been received by approximately 39% of dose-escalation patients. Partial responses were achieved by three dose-escalation patients, of whom one had hepatocellular carcinoma and two had cutaneous melanoma. Peripheral TCRbeta sequencing was intended to test whether TCR sequence diversity was altered and clonal T-cell expansion was caused by ivuxolimab. The monotherapy dose-escalation portion (N ≈ 50 patients) of the phase I ivuxolimab trial is reported in the paper. Study-level results and caveats: After ivuxolimab, expanded clones were on average more numerous among CD8+ T cells than among CD4+ T cells. At doses of 0.1 to 3.0 mg/kg, clonal expansion of both CD4+ and CD8+ T cells in blood was seen between baseline and week 6. The antigen specificity of the peripheral T cells that underwent clonal expansion was not determined. Low levels of normalized T-cell clonal expansion were also seen in some nonresponding patients. In the 0.1-3.0 mg/kg groups, partial responders had among the lowest normalized peripheral clonal expansion, particularly in CD8+ T cells.

Patients with autoimmune disease history or receiving systemic immunosuppression were excluded from the trial. In every dose cohort, peripheral blood was drawn for TCR sequencing at baseline, cycle 4 day 1, and cycle 7 day 1. Samples were obtained from an open-label, multicenter, first-in-human phase I dose-escalation trial of ivuxolimab. Adults with locally advanced or metastatic melanoma, renal cell carcinoma, hepatocellular carcinoma or head and neck squamous cell carcinoma were enrolled in the trial. Before TCR sequencing, CD4+ T cells and CD8+ T cells from peripheral blood were sorted into separate populations. Genomic DNA was extracted from sorted cells for sequencing of the TCRbeta CDR3 region. The immunoSEQ Assay was used for sequencing of TCRbeta CDR3 regions. As stored in TCRdb, this immuneACCESS dataset retains in-frame rearrangements with V and J assigned. A fraction of the clones does not appear; measured against another copy, unresolved V genes explain less than half of the discrepancy, and the remainder lacks a known reason. This sample gives about 47,000 clones in total; approximately 90% of them show up just once. The ten top clones hold around 15% of the sample.

Comments on this clone: Which antigen it targets is not known. No qualities accompany the bases; no much larger clone lies one base away.

The CDR3 sequence holds 13 residues, the cysteine and phenylalanine included. Kept here is only the CDR3 DNA, which spans 39 bases and is read in frame from base 1. V and J lose 2 bases and 8 bases, and a span of 11 bases separates them. Sequences SGHNT (CDR1) and YYREEE (CDR2) are obtained from the germline V gene (reference sequence). The starting material was CD4+ or CD8+ T cells sorted from blood, obtained in a trial of the OX40 agonist ivuxolimab. This receptor chain uses TRBV5-4 and TRBJ2-1; a tentative D call is TRBD2 (5 bases match). This clonotype was obtained from an adult with an advanced solid tumor such as melanoma, head and neck, liver or kidney cancer. The CDR3 sequence is CASSFRWGDEQFF. The DNA sequence is given as TGTGCCAGCAGCTTTAGATGGGGAGATGAGCAGTTCTTC. Outside the CDR3, residues come from the reference TRBV5-4 and TRBJ2-1 proteins, so the full variable domain is: ETGVTQSPTHLIKTRGQQVTLRCSSQSGHNTVSWYQQALGQGPQFIFQYYREEENGRGNFPPRFSGLQFPNYSSELNVNALELDDSALYLCASSFRWGDEQFFGPGTRLTVL.